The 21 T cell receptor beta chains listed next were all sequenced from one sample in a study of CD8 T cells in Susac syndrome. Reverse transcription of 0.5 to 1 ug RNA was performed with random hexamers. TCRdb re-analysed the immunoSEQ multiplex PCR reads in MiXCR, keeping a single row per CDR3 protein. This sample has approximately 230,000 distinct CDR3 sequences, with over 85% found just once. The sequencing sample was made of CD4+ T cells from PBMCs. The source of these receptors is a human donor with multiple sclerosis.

The CDR3 protein is CASSQILDTEAFF. For the CDR3, the DNA is TGTGCCAGCAGCCAAATTCTCGACACTGAAGCTTTCTTT. The chain carries TRBV3-1 and TRBJ1-1; D not resolved. Germline CDR1 is LGHDT and CDR2 is YNNKEL (reference sequence). CDR3 length equals 13 residues. Trimming pared 2 bases from V and 3 bases from J, leaving 7 bases between. Full variable domain (remainder filled in from reference TRBV3-1 and TRBJ1-1): DTAVSQTPKYLVTQMGNDKSIKCEQNLGHDTMYWYKQDSKKFLKIMFSYNNKELIINETVPNRFSPKSPDKAHLNLHINSLELGDSAVYFCASSQILDTEAFFGQGTRLTVV.

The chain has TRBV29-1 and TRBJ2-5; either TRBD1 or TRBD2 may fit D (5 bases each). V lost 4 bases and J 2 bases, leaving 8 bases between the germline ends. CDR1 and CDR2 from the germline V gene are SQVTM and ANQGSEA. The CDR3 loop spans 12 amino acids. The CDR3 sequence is CSVAGTQETQYF. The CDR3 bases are TGCAGCGTTGCAGGGACGCAAGAGACCCAGTACTTC.

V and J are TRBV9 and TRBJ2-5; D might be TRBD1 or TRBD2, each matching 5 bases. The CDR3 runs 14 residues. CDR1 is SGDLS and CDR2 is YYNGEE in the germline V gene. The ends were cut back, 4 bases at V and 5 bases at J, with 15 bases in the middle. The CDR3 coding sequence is TGTGCCAGCAGCAGGGACCGAACCGGGGAGACCCAGTACTTC. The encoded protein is CASSRDRTGETQYF.

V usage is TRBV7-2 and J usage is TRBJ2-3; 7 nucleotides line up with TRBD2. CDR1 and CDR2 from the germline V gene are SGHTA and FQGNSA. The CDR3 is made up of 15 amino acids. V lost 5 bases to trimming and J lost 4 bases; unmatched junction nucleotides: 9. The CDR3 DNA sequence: TGTGCCAGCAGCGACCGGAGGGGAGGGGCAGATACGCAGTATTTT. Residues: CASSDRRGGADTQYF.

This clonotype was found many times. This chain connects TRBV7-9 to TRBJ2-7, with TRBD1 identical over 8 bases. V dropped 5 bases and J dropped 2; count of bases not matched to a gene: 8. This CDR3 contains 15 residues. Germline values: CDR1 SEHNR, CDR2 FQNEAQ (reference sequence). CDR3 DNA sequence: TGTGCCAGCAGCGTAGAGGGACAGGCCGCCTACGAGCAGTACTTC. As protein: CASSVEGQAAYEQYF.

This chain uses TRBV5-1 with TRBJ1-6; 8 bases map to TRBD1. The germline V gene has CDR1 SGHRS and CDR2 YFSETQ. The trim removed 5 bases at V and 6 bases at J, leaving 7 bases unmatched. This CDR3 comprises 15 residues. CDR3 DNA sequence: TGCGCCAGCAGGCCCGGACAGGGAACTAATTCACCCCTCCACTTT. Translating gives CASRPGQGTNSPLHF. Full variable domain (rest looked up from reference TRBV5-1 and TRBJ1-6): KAGVTQTPRYLIKTRGQQVTLSCSPISGHRSVSWYQQTPGQGLQFLFEYFSETQRNKGNFPGRFSGRQFSNSRSEMNVSTLELGDSALYLCASRPGQGTNSPLHFGNGTRLTVT.

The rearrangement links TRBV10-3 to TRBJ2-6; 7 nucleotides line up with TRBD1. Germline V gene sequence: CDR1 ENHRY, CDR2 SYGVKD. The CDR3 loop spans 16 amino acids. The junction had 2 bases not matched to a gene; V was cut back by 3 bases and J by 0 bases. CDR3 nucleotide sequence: TGTGCCATCAGTGAAAACAGGGGCTCTGGGGCCAACGTCCTGACTTTC. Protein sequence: CAISENRGSGANVLTF.

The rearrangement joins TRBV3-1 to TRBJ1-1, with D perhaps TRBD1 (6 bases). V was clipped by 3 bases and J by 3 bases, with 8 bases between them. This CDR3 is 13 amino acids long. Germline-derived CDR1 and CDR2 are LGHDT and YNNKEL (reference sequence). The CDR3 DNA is TGTGCCAGCAGCCACGCAGGGGACACTGAAGCTTTCTTT. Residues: CASSHAGDTEAFF.

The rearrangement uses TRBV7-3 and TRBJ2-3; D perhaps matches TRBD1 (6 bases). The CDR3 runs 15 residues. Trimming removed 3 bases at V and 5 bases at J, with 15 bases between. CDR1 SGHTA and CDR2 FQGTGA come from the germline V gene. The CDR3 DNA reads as TGTGCCAGCAGCTTTTACACCACAGGGCTAGATACGCAGTATTTT. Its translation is CASSFYTTGLDTQYF.

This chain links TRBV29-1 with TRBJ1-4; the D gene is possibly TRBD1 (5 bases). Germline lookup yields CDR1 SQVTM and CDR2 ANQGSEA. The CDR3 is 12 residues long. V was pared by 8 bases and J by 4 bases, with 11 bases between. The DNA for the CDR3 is TGCAGCTCTCGGGACTTTAATGAAAAACTGTTTTTT. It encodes CSSRDFNEKLFF.

CDR3 sequence reads: CASSQGYDGYEQYV. The CDR3 region has the DNA TGTGCCAGCAGCCAAGGTTATGACGGGTACGAGCAGTACGTC. This sequence joins TRBV3-1 and TRBJ2-7; the D is unclear. V lost 1 base and J 4 bases, leaving 11 bases between the germline ends. This CDR3 has 14 amino acids. CDR1 is LGHDT and CDR2 is YNNKEL in the germline V gene (reference sequence).

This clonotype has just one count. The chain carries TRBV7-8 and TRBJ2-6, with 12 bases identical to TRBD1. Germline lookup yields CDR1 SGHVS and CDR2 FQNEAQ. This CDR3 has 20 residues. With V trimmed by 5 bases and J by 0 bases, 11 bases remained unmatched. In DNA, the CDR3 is TGTGCCAGCAGCCCGGGATGGGGGGGACAGGGGGCCTCTGGGGCCAACGTCCTGACTTTC. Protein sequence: CASSPGWGGQGASGANVLTF.

In DNA form, the CDR3 reads TGTGCCAGCAGCCCCTCCACCCGACAGGCATATGGCTACACCTTC. It yields the protein CASSPSTRQAYGYTF. The V gene is TRBV3-1, the J gene TRBJ1-2; a possible D gene is TRBD1 (6 bases). Germline assignment: CDR1 LGHDT and CDR2 YNNKEL (reference sequence). The CDR3 has 15 residues. Trimming shortened V by 4 bases and J by 5 bases, and 17 bases separated the two germline ends.

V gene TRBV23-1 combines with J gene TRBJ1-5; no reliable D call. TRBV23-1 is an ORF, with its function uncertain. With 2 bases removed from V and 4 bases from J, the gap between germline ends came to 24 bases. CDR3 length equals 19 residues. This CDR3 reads CASSQPIEGWLKLNQPQHF. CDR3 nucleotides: TGCGCCAGCAGTCAACCCATCGAGGGTTGGCTGAAGTTAAATCAGCCCCAGCATTTT.

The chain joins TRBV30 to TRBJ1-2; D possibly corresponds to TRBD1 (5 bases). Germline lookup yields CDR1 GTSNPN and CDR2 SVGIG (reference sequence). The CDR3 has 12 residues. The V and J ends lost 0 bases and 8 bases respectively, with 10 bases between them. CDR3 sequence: CAWSVQVFGYTF. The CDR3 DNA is TGTGCCTGGAGTGTACAGGTTTTCGGCTACACCTTC. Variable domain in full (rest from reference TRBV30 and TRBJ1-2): SQTIHQWPATLVQPVGSPLSLECTVEGTSNPNLYWYRQAAGRGLQLLFYSVGIGQISSEVPQNLSASRPQDRQFILSSKKLLLSDSGFYLCAWSVQVFGYTFGSGTRLTVV.

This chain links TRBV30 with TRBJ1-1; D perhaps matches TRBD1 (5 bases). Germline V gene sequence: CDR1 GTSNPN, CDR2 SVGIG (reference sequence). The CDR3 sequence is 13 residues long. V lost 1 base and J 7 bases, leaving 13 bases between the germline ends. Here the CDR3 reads CAWSGKGRFEAFF. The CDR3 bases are TGTGCCTGGAGTGGTAAGGGGAGGTTTGAAGCTTTCTTT.

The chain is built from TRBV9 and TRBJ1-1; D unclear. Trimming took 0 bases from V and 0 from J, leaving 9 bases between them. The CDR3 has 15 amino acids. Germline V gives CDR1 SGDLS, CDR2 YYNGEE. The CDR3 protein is CASSVDGALNTEAFF. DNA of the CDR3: TGTGCCAGCAGCGTAGACGGAGCCCTGAACACTGAAGCTTTCTTT.

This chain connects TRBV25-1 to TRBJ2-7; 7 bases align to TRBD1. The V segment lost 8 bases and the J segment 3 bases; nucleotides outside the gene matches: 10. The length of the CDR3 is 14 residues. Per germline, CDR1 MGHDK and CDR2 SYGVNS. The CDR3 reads CASRQGRTCYEQYF. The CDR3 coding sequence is TGTGCCAGCCGACAGGGACGGACATGCTACGAGCAGTACTTC.

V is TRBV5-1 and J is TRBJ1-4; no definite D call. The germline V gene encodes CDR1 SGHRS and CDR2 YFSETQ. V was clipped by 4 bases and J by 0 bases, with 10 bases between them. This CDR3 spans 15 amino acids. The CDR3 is CASSPRFATNEKLFF. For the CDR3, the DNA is TGCGCCAGCAGCCCACGGTTTGCAACTAATGAAAAACTGTTTTTT.

The CDR3 bases are TGTGCCAGCAGCGGGACAGGCACCTCTGCTTTCTTT. Translated: CASSGTGTSAFF. The chain combines TRBV3-1 with TRBJ1-1; 8 bases match TRBD1. The germline CDR1 and CDR2 sequences are LGHDT and YNNKEL (reference sequence). The CDR3 is made up of 12 amino acids. J lost 11 bases, V lost 5 bases, and 7 bases had no gene match.

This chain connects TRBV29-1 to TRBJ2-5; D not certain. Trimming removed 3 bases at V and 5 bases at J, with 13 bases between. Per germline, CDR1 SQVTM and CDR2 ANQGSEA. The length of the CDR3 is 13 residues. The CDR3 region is CSVDVSVVETQYF. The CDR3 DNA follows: TGCAGCGTTGACGTTTCGGTCGTGGAGACCCAGTACTTC.